This T cell receptor beta chain came from a study of cytomegalovirus exposure and HLA in healthy donors. Whole-study findings and limits: Upon later analysis, HLA-associated TCR beta chains proved more clonally expanded than other, equally common chains.

PCR employed 60 Vbeta and 13 Jbeta primers. This table comes from immunoSEQ multiplex PCR, and its TCRdb copy is limited to in-frame clones, with some not included. The profile shows over 55,000 clones, around three quarters of them singletons. As regards this clone: Its specificity is not known.

Germline V gene sequence: CDR1 SGDLS, CDR2 YYNGEE. Trimming cost V 3 bases and J 3 bases, with 22 bases left between them. The CDR3 consists of 18 residues. The V call is TRBV9, the J call TRBJ1-3; D is perhaps TRBD1 (6 bases). Specimen: PBMCs. The receptor was isolated from a woman aged 45-65 years in good health and CMV-seropositive. Here the CDR3 reads CASSDPSIPGTSGNTIYF. The CDR3 DNA reads as TGTGCCAGCAGCGACCCCTCAATTCCGGGGACAAGTGGAAACACCATATATTTT.